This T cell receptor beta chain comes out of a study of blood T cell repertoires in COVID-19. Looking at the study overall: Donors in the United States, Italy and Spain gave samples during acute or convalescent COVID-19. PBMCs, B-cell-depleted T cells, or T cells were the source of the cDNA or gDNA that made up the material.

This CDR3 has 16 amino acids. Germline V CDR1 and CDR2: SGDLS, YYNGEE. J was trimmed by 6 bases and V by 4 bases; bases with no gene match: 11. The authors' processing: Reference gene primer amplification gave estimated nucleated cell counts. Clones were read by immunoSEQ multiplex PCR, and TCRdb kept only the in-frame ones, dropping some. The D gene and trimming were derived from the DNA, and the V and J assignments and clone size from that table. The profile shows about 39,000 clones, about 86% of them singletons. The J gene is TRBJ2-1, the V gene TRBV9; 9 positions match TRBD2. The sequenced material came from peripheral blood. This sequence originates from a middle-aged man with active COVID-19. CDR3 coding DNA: TGTGCCAGCAGCATTAGTGGGACTAGCCCCACCAATGAGCAGTTCTTC. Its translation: CASSISGTSPTNEQFF.